The 23 T cell receptor beta chains listed next were all sequenced from one sample in a study of regulatory T cells in long-lasting Graves disease. Regarding time point: newly diagnosed GD, antithyroid drugs for less than 3 months. The TCR library was made from RNA extracted from PBMCs. TCR beta libraries were built with iRepertoire HTBI primers and Arm-PCR of CDR3 regions. One entry per CDR3 protein results from TCRdb running MiXCR on the multiplex PCR reads. Here the sample spans about 530,000 distinct CDR3 sequences, roughly a sixth being singletons. Separately, the same data were catalogued under a study of T cells in Graves' hyperthyroidism and ophthalmopathy.

Specimen: peripheral blood mononuclear cells (PBMCs), collected at new diagnosis, from a patient treated with antithyroid drugs. All receptors come from a woman aged 35-65 years with Graves disease.

The V and J genes are TRBV19 and TRBJ1-2; 7 nucleotides agree with TRBD1. V lost 4 bases to trimming and J lost 3 bases; unmatched junction nucleotides: 11. The V gene's germline CDR1 is LNHDA and CDR2 SQIVND (reference sequence). CDR3 size: 16 residues. CDR3 bases: TGTGCCAGTAGTACGAGACAGGGTACCTTGGACTATGGCTACACCTTC. Protein sequence: CASSTRQGTLDYGYTF.

There are many counts of this clonotype. The V gene is TRBV27, the J gene TRBJ1-5; D not certain. The CDR3 is made up of 14 amino acids. Trimming removed 2 bases from V and 6 bases from J, with 11 bases in between. Per the germline V gene, CDR1 is MNHEY and CDR2 is SMNVEV (reference sequence). Here the CDR3 DNA reads TGTGCCAGCAGTTTACTTATGGGGAGTCAGCCCCAGCATTTT. It translates to CASSLLMGSQPQHF.

This clonotype was seen more than once but under ten times. The CDR3 reads CSAATGAWGQPQHF. CDR3 DNA sequence: TGCAGTGCTGCGACAGGGGCCTGGGGGCAGCCCCAGCATTTT. V and J are TRBV20-1 and TRBJ1-5; 8 bases line up with TRBD1. V shed 5 bases and J 7 bases; nucleotides not matched to a gene: 10. Germline V gene sequence: CDR1 DFQATT, CDR2 SNEGSKA (reference sequence). The CDR3 length is 14 residues.

At least ten counts were recorded for this clonotype. The chain carries TRBV2 and TRBJ2-5, with 7 bases lining up with TRBD2. CDR3 length equals 14 residues. Looked up from germline, CDR1 is SNHLY and CDR2 is FYNNEI. Unmatched junction bases numbered 9, after V lost 7 bases and J lost 4 bases. CDR3 region: CASIMDLAGETQYF. DNA for the CDR3: TGTGCCAGCATCATGGACTTAGCGGGAGAGACCCAGTACTTC.

This clonotype came up many times. This chain connects TRBV7-2 to TRBJ2-1, with a possible D match to TRBD2 (7 bases). The V gene lost 3 bases and the J gene lost 0 bases, with 15 bases spanning the gap. CDR1 and CDR2 (germline): SGHTA, FQGNSA. The CDR3 consists of 17 residues. The CDR3 region has the DNA TGTGCCAGCAGCTTTCGGGCGGGGGCCCGCTCCTACAATGAGCAGTTCTTC. Its protein is CASSFRAGARSYNEQFF.

This clonotype was counted only a few times. This chain uses TRBV6-1 with TRBJ2-1; 12 nucleotides match TRBD2. J gave up 1 base and V 8 bases, and 9 bases lay outside the gene matches. The CDR3 is made up of 17 amino acids. Germline V gene data show CDR1 as MNHNS and CDR2 as SASEGT. Here the CDR3 reads CASSELAGGRSYNEQFF. The CDR3 nucleotides are TGTGCCAGCTCCGAACTAGCGGGGGGCCGTTCCTACAATGAGCAGTTCTTC.

This clonotype was seen repeatedly, ten times or more. One end of the junction varies from germline; a read error may be responsible. The genes are TRBV2 and TRBJ2-7; 10 bases agree with TRBD1. The germline gives CDR1 SNHLY, CDR2 FYNNEI. The CDR3 sequence is 13 residues long. The CDR3 loop is CASSVDTGTGVRF. CDR3 DNA: TGTGCCAGCAGTGTCGACACCGGGACAGGGGTCCGCTTC.

This clonotype showed up many times. The rearrangement links TRBV19 to TRBJ2-7; tentatively, D is TRBD2 (5 bases). The CDR3 loop spans 13 amino acids. Trimming took 10 bases from V and 1 from J, leaving 14 bases between them. Germline V gene data show CDR1 as LNHDA and CDR2 as SQIVND (reference sequence). In DNA, the CDR3 is TGTGCCACCCGGGGTAGGGCTTCCTACGAGCAGTACTTC. The encoded protein is CATRGRASYEQYF.

The V and J genes are TRBV20-1 and TRBJ1-2, with D maybe TRBD1 (5 bases). This CDR3 spans 14 amino acids. Germline CDR1 reads DFQATT; CDR2 reads SNEGSKA (reference sequence). The V end was cut by 8 bases, the J end by 0 bases, with 16 bases between. The DNA of the CDR3 is TGCAGTATAGGGACGGCGGATTCTAACTATGGCTACACCTTC. Translation gives CSIGTADSNYGYTF.

The chain is built from TRBV7-9 and TRBJ1-1; no definite D call. The CDR3 is made up of 12 amino acids. Looked up from germline, CDR1 is SEHNR and CDR2 is FQNEAQ (reference sequence). V shed 5 bases and J shed 4 bases, with 8 bases lying between them. CDR3 in amino acids: CASSDWSTEAFF. The CDR3 DNA reads as TGTGCCAGCAGCGACTGGAGCACTGAAGCTTTCTTT. The complete variable domain, with remaining parts taken from reference TRBV7-9 and TRBJ1-1, reads DTGVSQNPRHKITKRGQNVTFRCDPISEHNRLYWYRQTLGQGPEFLTYFQNEAQLEKSRLLSDRFSAERPKGSFSTLEIQRTEQGDSAMYLCASSDWSTEAFFGQGTRLTVV.

This clonotype was counted a few times. This rearrangement joins TRBV3-1 to TRBJ1-6; 7 bases line up with TRBD1. V was pared by 5 bases and J by 8 bases, with 9 bases of the junction left unmatched. CDR1 LGHDT and CDR2 YNNKEL come from the germline V gene (reference sequence). The CDR3 consists of 15 residues. The CDR3 loop reads CASSGRGTVDSPLHF. The CDR3 DNA reads TGTGCCAGCAGCGGACGCGGGACAGTTGATTCACCCCTCCACTTT.

This clonotype was seen many times. A junction boundary mismatches the germline segment, possibly from a read error. CDR3 in DNA: TGTGCCAGCAGCTTAAGACGAACGACTGAAGCTTTCTTT. The encoded protein is CASSLRRTTEAFF. The J gene is TRBJ1-1, the V gene TRBV5-1; unclear D gene. CDR3 length equals 13 residues. Germline V gene data show CDR1 as SGHRS and CDR2 as YFSETQ.

This clonotype has a count of ten or more. The rearrangement uses TRBV12-3 or TRBV12-4 and TRBJ1-1; D is possibly TRBD1 (5 bases). CDR3 size: 13 residues. V gave up 3 bases and J gave up 6 bases, with 11 bases separating them. CDR3 sequence (DNA): TGTGCCAGCAGTTTTCAGGGCTCGGCTGAAGCTTTCTTT. Its protein product is CASSFQGSAEAFF.

This clonotype was recorded a few times. This chain uses TRBV30 with TRBJ2-1; D is unresolved. Germline loops: CDR1 GTSNPN, CDR2 SVGIG (reference sequence). The CDR3 sequence is 13 residues long. Trimming shortened V by 0 bases and J by 7 bases, and 10 bases separated the two germline ends. For the CDR3, the DNA is TGTGCCTGGAGTGTAAACAGTTTTAATGAGCAGTTCTTC. It specifies CAWSVNSFNEQFF.

This clonotype has only a few counts. V usage is TRBV28 and J usage is TRBJ1-1, with 8 nucleotides matching TRBD1. The CDR3 totals 17 residues. J lost 5 bases, V lost 5 bases, and 16 bases had no gene match. Germline V CDR1 and CDR2: MDHEN, SYDVKM. CDR3 sequence reads: CASSPLSGTGRGTEAFF. The CDR3, as DNA: TGTGCCAGCAGTCCCCTCTCGGGGACAGGCCGAGGTACTGAAGCTTTCTTT. Using reference TRBV28 and TRBJ1-1 for the parts outside the CDR3, the full variable domain is DVKVTQSSRYLVKRTGEKVFLECVQDMDHENMFWYRQDPGLGLRLIYFSYDVKMKEKGDIPEGYSVSREKKERFSLILESASTNQTSMYLCASSPLSGTGRGTEAFFGQGTRLTVV.

This rearrangement joins TRBV6-2 or TRBV6-3 to TRBJ2-1, with a weak D call TRBD1 (6 bases). Germline V gene lookup returns CDR1 MNHEY and CDR2 SVGEGT. V was pared by 3 bases and J by 0 bases, with 15 bases between. The CDR3 is 17 residues long. The CDR3 DNA reads TGTGCCAGCAGTTATAGACGACAGGCTCGCTCCTACAATGAGCAGTTCTTC. It translates to CASSYRRQARSYNEQFF.

About this clonotype itself: This could be a read error, since a much larger clone is one nucleotide away. Because it lacks the conserved phenylalanine or tryptophan at the end, this CDR3 is likely a read error. The chain recombines TRBV12-5 with TRBJ2-2; TRBD2 matches at 8 bases. The CDR3 length is 17 residues. The V gene's germline CDR1 is LGHNT and CDR2 FRNRAP. The ends lost 0 bases at V and 1 base at J; junction bases unmatched: 4. The CDR3 nucleotides are TGTGCTAGTGGTTTGGTACTCGGGAGGGAGAACACCGGGGAGCTGTTTCTT. Protein product: CASGLVLGRENTGELFL.

This clonotype was counted a few times. This chain connects TRBV24-1 to TRBJ2-6; 7 bases fit TRBD1. The germline V gene has CDR1 KGHDR and CDR2 SFDVKD. CDR3 length: 18 amino acids. V was pared by 9 bases and J by 0 bases, with 13 bases of the junction left unmatched. The CDR3 loop reads CATFLKTGKISGANVLTF. In DNA, the CDR3 is TGTGCCACCTTCCTTAAGACAGGGAAGATCTCTGGGGCCAACGTCCTGACTTTC.

V usage is TRBV19 and J usage is TRBJ2-3, with D perhaps TRBD1 or TRBD2 (5 bases each). V dropped 1 base and J dropped 0 bases, with 14 bases sitting between them. This CDR3 has 17 residues. In germline, CDR1 is LNHDA, CDR2 SQIVND (reference sequence). The CDR3 region has the DNA TGTGCCAGTAGTATAGGGGCAGGGACGTTTAGCACAGATACGCAGTATTTT. Its protein product is CASSIGAGTFSTDTQYF.

About this clonotype: A single base separates this from a much larger clone, so it may be a read error. No conserved phenylalanine or tryptophan is present at the end of the CDR3, so a read error is the likely explanation. The V call is TRBV3-1, the J call TRBJ2-4, with D possibly called TRBD1 or TRBD2 (5 bases each). The CDR3 runs 13 residues. CDR1 LGHDT and CDR2 YNNKEL come from the germline V gene (reference sequence). Trimming pared 1 base from V and 8 bases from J, leaving 9 bases between. CDR3 coding DNA: TGTGCCAGCAGCCAAGGGGGGAGTGACATTCAGTACCTC. Residues: CASSQGGSDIQYL.

Only a few counts were recorded for this clonotype. V gene TRBV20-1 combines with J gene TRBJ2-3, with D possibly matching TRBD2 (7 bases). Looked up from germline, CDR1 is DFQATT and CDR2 is SNEGSKA (reference sequence). With 1 base removed from V and 7 bases from J, the gap between germline ends came to 12 bases. This CDR3 contains 13 residues. CDR3 nucleotides: TGCAGTGCTAGAGCAGGCGGGGGCAATACGCAGTATTTT. Translation: CSARAGGGNTQYF.

This clonotype has just a few counts. J is TRBJ2-7 and V is TRBV11-2, with no clear D. V was cut by 5 bases and J by 3 bases, with 17 bases left in between. CDR1 and CDR2 from the germline V gene are SGHAT and FQNNGV. CDR3 length equals 15 residues. Here the CDR3 DNA reads TGTGCCAGCAGCCCCCAGATACTGGGAAGCTACGAGCAGTACTTC. This sequence encodes CASSPQILGSYEQYF.

This clonotype was seen ten or more times. V is TRBV2 and J is TRBJ1-2; 7 bases line up with TRBD1. Looked up from germline, CDR1 is SNHLY and CDR2 is FYNNEI. There are 13 residues in the CDR3. Unmatched junction bases numbered 9, after V lost 6 bases and J lost 8 bases. The CDR3 DNA reads as TGTGCCAGCAGGGACGAGGGGGCTGGCGGCTACACCTTC. This sequence encodes CASRDEGAGGYTF.